This T cell receptor (beta chain) was recovered during a study of identical twins. Study results and limitations: Possibly, invariant MAIT and iNKT cells partly confounded zero-insertion analyses.

This clonotype was counted a few times. Its matching antigen is unknown. V was cut by 0 bases and J by 7 bases, with 14 bases left in between. Germline CDR1 is SGHKS and CDR2 is YYEKEE (reference sequence). The CDR3 has 15 amino acids. One entry per CDR3 protein, called by TCRdb with MiXCR from the 5' RACE reads. The sample records a few hundred thousand distinct CDR3 sequences, more than 13% being singletons. These data are also associated with another study on yellow fever vaccine responses in identical twins. This second study notes: Reports say the vaccine T cell response in twins looked partly convergent and partly personalized.

The sequence was collected from a woman younger than 30 in good health. The J gene is TRBJ1-5, the V gene TRBV5-5; D perhaps matches TRBD1 (5 bases). Sequenced sample: CD4+ T cells sorted from blood. The CDR3 loop is CASSLEIGTFQPQHF. The CDR3 nucleotides are TGTGCCAGCAGCTTGGAAATAGGGACGTTCCAGCCCCAGCATTTT. Using reference TRBV5-5 and TRBJ1-5 for the parts outside the CDR3, the full variable domain is DAGVTQSPTHLIKTRGQQVTLRCSPISGHKSVSWYQQVLGQGPQFIFQYYEKEERGRGNFPDRFSARQFPNYSSELNVNALLLGDSALYLCASSLEIGTFQPQHFGDGTRLSIL.